What follows describes a single TCR beta chain. Its cognate antigen is unknown. Trimming removed 10 bases from V and 10 bases from J, with 17 bases in between. Germline values: CDR1 MNHNY, CDR2 SVGAGI (reference sequence). The CDR3 extends over 12 amino acids. This sample is part of a study of cytomegalovirus exposure and HLA in healthy donors. Study-wide results and limits: What a later analysis reportedly showed was that an Asian-associated ancestry cluster had fewer N-insertions than the roughly 670-donor mean. Later analysis identified a missense DCLRE1C variant that was linked to TCR beta V- and J-gene trimming.

In the PCR, 60 Vbeta and 13 Jbeta primers were used. The method was immunoSEQ multiplex PCR; TCRdb's version includes in-frame clones alone and lacks a portion of them. The table lists about 200,000 clones, around four fifths of them singletons, with 1.7% in the top ten. This receptor was identified in a man between 50 and 59 years old in good health and CMV-seronegative. Sequencing was carried out using PBMCs. The chain carries TRBV6-6 and TRBJ2-1; possible D gene TRBD1, 5 bases. CDR3 nucleotides: TGTGCCATAGGGGCGCGCGGTGAGGAGCAGTTCTTC. This codes for CAIGARGEEQFF.